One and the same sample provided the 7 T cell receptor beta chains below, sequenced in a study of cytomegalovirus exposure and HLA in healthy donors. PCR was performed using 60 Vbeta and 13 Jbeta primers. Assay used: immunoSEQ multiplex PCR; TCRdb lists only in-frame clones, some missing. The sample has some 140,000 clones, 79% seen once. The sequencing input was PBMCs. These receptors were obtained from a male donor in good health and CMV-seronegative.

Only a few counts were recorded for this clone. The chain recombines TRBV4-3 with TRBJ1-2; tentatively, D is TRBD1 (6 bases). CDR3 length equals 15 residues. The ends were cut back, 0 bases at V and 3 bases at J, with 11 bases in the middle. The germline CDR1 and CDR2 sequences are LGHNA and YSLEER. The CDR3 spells CASSQDPDSYYGYTF. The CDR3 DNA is TGCGCCAGCAGCCAAGACCCGGACAGTTACTATGGCTACACCTTC.

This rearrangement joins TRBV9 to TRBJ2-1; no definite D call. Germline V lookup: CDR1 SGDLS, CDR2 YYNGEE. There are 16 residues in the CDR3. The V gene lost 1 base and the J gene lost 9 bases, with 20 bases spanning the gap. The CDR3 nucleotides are TGTGCCAGCAGCGTAAGAGAGATCGGCGGATATGGTGAGCAGTTCTTC. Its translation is CASSVREIGGYGEQFF.

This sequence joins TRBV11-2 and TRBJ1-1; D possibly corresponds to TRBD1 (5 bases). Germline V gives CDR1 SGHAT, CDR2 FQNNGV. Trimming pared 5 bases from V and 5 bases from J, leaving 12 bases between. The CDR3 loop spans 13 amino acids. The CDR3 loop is CASSQSRGTEAFF. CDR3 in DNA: TGTGCCAGCAGCCAATCCCGGGGGACTGAAGCTTTCTTT.

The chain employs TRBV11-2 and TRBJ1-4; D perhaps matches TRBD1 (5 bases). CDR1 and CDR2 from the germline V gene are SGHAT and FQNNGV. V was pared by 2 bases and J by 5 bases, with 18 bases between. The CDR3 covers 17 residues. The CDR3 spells CASSLSVSGKGNEKLFF. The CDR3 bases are TGTGCCAGCAGCTTATCGGTGTCAGGGAAGGGGAATGAAAAACTGTTTTTT.

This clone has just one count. This CDR3 reads CSTYKGREQYF. CDR3 DNA sequence: TGCAGCACCTACAAGGGGCGCGAGCAGTACTTC. This rearrangement joins TRBV29-1 to TRBJ2-7; perhaps TRBD1 as D (5 bases). CDR1 SQVTM and CDR2 ANQGSEA come from the germline V gene. CDR3 size: 11 residues. V lost 8 bases, J lost 6 bases, and 14 bases lay in between.

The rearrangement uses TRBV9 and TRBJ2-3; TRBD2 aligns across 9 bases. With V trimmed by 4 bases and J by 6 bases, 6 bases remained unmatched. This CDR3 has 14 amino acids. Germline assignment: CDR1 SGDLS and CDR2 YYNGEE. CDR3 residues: CASSPRTSDDTQYF. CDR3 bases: TGTGCCAGCAGCCCCAGGACTAGCGATGATACGCAGTATTTT.

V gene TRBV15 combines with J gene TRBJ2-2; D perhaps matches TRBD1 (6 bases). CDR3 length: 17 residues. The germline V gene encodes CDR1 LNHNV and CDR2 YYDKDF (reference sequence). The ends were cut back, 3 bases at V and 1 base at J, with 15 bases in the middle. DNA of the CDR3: TGTGCCACCAGCAGGGAACGACAGGTCCTGAACACCGGGGAGCTGTTTTTT. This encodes CATSRERQVLNTGELFF.